This TCR beta chain was identified in a study of human T cells and chemical hapten exposure. Turning to the study itself: How much TCR each sample yielded varied, mostly because pooled library volumes differed slightly.

Time point: patch test 3, about 24 weeks after DPC sensitization. Treatment reported: therapeutic diphenylcyclopropenone sensitization with weekly scalp DPC. Venepuncture was done earlier than the placement of each patch test. Non-pregnant alopecia patients aged 18 to 70, suitable for DPC therapy. Unfractionated whole blood yielded the extracted total RNA. This clonotype was detected a few times. TCRdb reprocessed the RACE reads via MiXCR and lists one record per CDR3 protein. The repertoire consists of around 85,000 distinct CDR3 sequences, with 10% to 15% occurring once and the leading ten covering approximately 6%. Germline values: CDR1 LNHDA, CDR2 SQIVND (reference sequence). Trimming at V came to 6 bases and at J to 1 base, leaving 4 bases not matched to a gene. The CDR3 is 15 residues long.

The clonotype comes from a woman aged 50 to 60 with alopecia areata. Some clones in this sample may be carry-over from other donors' samples. Here the sequenced sample was whole blood, taken in connection with sensitization to the hapten diphenylcyclopropenone (DPC). This chain links TRBV19 with TRBJ2-7; 12 nucleotides agree with TRBD2. CDR3 sequence (DNA): TGTGCCAGTAGCGCCGGACTAGCGGGGTCCTACGAGCAGTACTTC. Translated: CASSAGLAGSYEQYF.